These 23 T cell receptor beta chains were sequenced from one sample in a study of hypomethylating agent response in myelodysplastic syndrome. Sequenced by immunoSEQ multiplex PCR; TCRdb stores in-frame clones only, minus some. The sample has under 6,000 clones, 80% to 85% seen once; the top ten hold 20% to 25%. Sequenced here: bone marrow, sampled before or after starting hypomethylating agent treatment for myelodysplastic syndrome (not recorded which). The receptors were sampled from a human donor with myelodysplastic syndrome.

The CDR3 coding sequence is TGTGCCAGCAGCCGGGGACTATCCAGTCAAGAGACCCAGTACTTC. Amino acid sequence: CASSRGLSSQETQYF. The genes are TRBV11-3 and TRBJ2-5; 7 nucleotides match TRBD2. In germline, CDR1 is SGHNT, CDR2 YENEEA. CDR3 length: 15 residues. Trimming took 5 bases from V and 2 from J; bases not matched to a gene: 8.

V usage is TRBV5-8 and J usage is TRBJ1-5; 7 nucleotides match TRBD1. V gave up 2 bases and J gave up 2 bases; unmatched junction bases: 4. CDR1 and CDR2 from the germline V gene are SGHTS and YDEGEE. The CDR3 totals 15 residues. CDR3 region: CASSLSGQGNQPQHF. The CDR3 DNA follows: TGTGCCAGCAGCTTATCCGGACAGGGCAATCAGCCCCAGCATTTT.

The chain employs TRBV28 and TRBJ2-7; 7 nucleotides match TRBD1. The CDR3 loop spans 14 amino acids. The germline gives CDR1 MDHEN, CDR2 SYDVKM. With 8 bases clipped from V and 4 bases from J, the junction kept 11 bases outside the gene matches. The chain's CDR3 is CASGKGQLVYEQYF. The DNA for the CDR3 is TGTGCCAGCGGCAAGGGACAGTTAGTATACGAGCAGTACTTC.

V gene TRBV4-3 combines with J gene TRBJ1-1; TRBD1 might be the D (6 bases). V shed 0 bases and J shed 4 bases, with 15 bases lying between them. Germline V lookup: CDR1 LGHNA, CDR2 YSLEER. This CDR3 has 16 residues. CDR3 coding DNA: TGCGCCAGCAGCCAAGATGGGCGCGGGGGCGGCACTGAAGCTTTCTTT. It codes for CASSQDGRGGGTEAFF.

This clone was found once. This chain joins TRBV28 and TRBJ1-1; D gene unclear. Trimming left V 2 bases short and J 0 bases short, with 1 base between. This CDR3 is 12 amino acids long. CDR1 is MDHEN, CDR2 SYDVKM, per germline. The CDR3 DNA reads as TGTGCCAGCAGTTTAATGAACACTGAAGCTTTCTTT. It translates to CASSLMNTEAFF.

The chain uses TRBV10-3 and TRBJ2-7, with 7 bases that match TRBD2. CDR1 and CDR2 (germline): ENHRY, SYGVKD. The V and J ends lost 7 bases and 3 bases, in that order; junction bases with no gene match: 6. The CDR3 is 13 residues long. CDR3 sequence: CAIMQGGNYEQYF. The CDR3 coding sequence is TGTGCCATCATGCAGGGAGGGAACTACGAGCAGTACTTC.

The CDR3 DNA sequence: TGTGCCACGGGAGGCGGCCTTTTGCGTGGTGAAAAACTGTTTTTT. Residues: CATGGGLLRGEKLFF. The V call is TRBV19, the J call TRBJ1-4; D unresolved. The CDR3 covers 15 residues. Between the trimmed V and J ends, which lost 10 bases and 7 bases, there was a span of 22 bases. Germline loops: CDR1 LNHDA, CDR2 SQIVND (reference sequence). Supplemented by reference TRBV19 and TRBJ1-4, the full variable domain reads DGGITQSPKYLFRKEGQNVTLSCEQNLNHDAMYWYRQDPGQGLRLIYYSQIVNDFQKGDIAEGYSVSREKKESFPLTVTSAQKNPTAFYLCATGGGLLRGEKLFFGSGTQLSVL.

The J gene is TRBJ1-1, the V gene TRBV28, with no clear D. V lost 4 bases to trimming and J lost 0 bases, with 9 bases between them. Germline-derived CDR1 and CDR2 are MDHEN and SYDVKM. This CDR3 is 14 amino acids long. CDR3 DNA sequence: TGTGCCAGCAGTTCGAGTGCTATGAACACTGAAGCTTTCTTT. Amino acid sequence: CASSSSAMNTEAFF.

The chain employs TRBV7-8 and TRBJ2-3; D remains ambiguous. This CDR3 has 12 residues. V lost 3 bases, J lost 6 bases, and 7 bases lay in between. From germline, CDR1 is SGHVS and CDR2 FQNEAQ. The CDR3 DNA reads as TGTGCCAGCAGCTTTGGGATGGATACGCAGTATTTT. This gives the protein CASSFGMDTQYF.

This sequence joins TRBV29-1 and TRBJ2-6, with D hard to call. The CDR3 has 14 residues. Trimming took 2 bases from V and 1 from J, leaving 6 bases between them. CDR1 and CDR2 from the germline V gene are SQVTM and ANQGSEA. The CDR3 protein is CSVEPVSGANVLTF. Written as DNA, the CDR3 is TGCAGCGTTGAACCGGTTTCTGGGGCCAACGTCCTGACTTTC.

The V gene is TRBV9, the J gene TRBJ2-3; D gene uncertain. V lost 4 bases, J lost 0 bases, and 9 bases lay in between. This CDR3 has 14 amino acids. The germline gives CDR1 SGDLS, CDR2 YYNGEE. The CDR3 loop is CASSQYGSTDTQYF. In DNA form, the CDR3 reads TGTGCCAGCAGCCAGTACGGGAGCACAGATACGCAGTATTTT.

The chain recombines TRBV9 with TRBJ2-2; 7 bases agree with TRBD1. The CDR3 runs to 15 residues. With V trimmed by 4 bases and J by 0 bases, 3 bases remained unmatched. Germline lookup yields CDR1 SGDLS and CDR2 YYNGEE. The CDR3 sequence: CASSIGTANTGELFF. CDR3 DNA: TGTGCCAGCAGCATTGGGACAGCGAACACCGGGGAGCTGTTTTTT.

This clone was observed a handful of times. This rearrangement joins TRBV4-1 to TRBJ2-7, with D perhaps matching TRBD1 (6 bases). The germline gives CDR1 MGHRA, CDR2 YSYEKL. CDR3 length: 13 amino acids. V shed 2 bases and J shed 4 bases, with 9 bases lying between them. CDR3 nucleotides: TGCGCCAGCAGCCAACACAGGGAATACGAGCAGTACTTC. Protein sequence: CASSQHREYEQYF.

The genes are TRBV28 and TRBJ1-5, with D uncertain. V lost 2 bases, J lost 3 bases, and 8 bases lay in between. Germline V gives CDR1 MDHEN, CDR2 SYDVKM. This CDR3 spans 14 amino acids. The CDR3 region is CASSLHQDNQPQHF. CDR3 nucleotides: TGTGCCAGCAGTTTACATCAGGACAATCAGCCCCAGCATTTT.

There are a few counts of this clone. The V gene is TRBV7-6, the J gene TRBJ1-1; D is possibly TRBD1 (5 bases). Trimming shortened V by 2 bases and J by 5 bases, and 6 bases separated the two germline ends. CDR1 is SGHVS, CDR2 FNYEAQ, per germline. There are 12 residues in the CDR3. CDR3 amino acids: CASSLPGTEAFF. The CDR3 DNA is TGTGCCAGCAGCTTACCAGGGACTGAAGCTTTCTTT.

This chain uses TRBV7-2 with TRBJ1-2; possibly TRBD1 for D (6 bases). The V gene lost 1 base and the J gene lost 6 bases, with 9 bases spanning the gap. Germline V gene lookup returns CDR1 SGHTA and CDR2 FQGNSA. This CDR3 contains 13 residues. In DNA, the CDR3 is TGTGCCAGCAGCTTAGTAGGGGGGAATGGCTACACCTTC. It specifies CASSLVGGNGYTF. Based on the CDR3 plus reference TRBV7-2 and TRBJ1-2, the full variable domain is GAGVSQSPSNKVTEKGKDVELRCDPISGHTALYWYRQSLGQGLEFLIYFQGNSAPDKSGLPSDRFSAERTGGSVSTLTIQRTQQEDSAVYLCASSLVGGNGYTFGSGTRLTVV.

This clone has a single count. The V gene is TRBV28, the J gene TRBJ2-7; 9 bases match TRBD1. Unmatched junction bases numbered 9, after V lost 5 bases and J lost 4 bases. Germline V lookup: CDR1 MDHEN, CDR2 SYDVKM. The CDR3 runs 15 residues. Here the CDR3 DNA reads TGTGCCAGCAGTCCTGGACAGGGGAAATCGTACGAGCAGTACTTC. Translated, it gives CASSPGQGKSYEQYF.

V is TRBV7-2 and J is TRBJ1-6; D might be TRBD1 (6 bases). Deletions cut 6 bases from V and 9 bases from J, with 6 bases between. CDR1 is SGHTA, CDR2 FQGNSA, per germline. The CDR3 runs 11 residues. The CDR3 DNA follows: TGTGCCAGCAGAGGGGGTTCACCCCTCCACTTT. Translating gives CASRGGSPLHF.

In DNA form, the CDR3 reads TGCAGCGTCCCGAGGCAGGGGCGGAATGAGCAGTTCTTC. It codes for CSVPRQGRNEQFF. The V and J genes are TRBV29-1 and TRBJ2-1, with TRBD1 as a possible D gene (6 bases). The CDR3 is 13 residues long. In germline, CDR1 is SQVTM, CDR2 ANQGSEA. Trimming removed 6 bases from V and 7 bases from J, with 16 bases in between.

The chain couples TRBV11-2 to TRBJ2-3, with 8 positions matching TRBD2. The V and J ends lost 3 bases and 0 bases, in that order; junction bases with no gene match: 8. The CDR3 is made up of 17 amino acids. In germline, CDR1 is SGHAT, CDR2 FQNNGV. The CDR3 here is CASSFRSGVTSTDTQYF. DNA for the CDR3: TGTGCCAGCAGCTTCCGTAGCGGGGTGACTAGCACAGATACGCAGTATTTT.

CDR3 sequence reads: CASSLGADQPQHF. In nucleotides, the CDR3 is TGTGCCAGCAGTTTGGGGGCTGATCAGCCCCAGCATTTT. The chain joins TRBV27 to TRBJ1-5; D may be TRBD1 (6 bases). Germline values: CDR1 MNHEY, CDR2 SMNVEV (reference sequence). The CDR3 runs 13 residues. V was shortened by 3 bases and J by 5 bases, with 8 bases between the two germline ends.

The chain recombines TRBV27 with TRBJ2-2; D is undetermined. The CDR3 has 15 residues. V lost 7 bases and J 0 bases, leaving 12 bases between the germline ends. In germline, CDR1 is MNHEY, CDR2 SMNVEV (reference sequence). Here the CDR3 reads CASTDWVANTGELFF. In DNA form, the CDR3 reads TGTGCCAGCACCGATTGGGTCGCGAACACCGGGGAGCTGTTTTTT.

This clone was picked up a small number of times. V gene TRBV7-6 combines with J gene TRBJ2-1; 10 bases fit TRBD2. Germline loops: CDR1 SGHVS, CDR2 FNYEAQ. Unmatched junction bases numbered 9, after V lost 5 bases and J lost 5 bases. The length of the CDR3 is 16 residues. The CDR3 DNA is TGTGCCAGCAGCCCGAGACTAGCGGGCGACGACAATGAGCAGTTCTTC. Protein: CASSPRLAGDDNEQFF.